The T cell receptor (beta chain) under discussion was sequenced for a study of beta chain features in type 1 diabetes. Study-level findings and limits: Insertions were fewer and deletions more numerous at VDJ junctions in type 1 diabetes patients. For Type 1 diabetes patients, all four CD4+ subsets carried TCRB CDR3s that were moderately but significantly shorter.

The germline V gene has CDR1 SQVTM and CDR2 ANQGSEA. The V gene lost 4 bases and the J gene lost 2 bases, with 10 bases spanning the gap. The CDR3 covers 13 residues. As concerns this clone: Its antigen remains unknown.

The entirety of the isolated RNA underwent reverse transcription, so expressed TCRB transcripts were sequenced. Libraries were prepared by immunoSEQ multiplex PCR; TCRdb keeps only in-frame clonotypes and omits some of them. Among about 230,000 clones, around 16% were seen once, and the ten largest hold 0.08% to 0.095%. The receptor's source is a young man with type 1 diabetes. The material sequenced was naive CD4+ T cells from blood. The chain has TRBV29-1 and TRBJ2-3; D is ambiguous. The CDR3 DNA follows: TGCAGCGTTGGCCACAGCTTCACAGATACGCAGTATTTT. Its protein is CSVGHSFTDTQYF.